One sample yielded the 12 T cell receptor beta chains listed below, sequenced in a study of long-term antiretroviral therapy in people with HIV (dated by TCRdb to between 2021 and 2023). The immunoSEQ hsTCRB v3.0 assay was used at survey level resolution to sequence the TRB variable region. The immuneACCESS repertoire file appears here via TCRdb, limited to in-frame rearrangements. These files lack a portion of the clones; in checked studies, under half of the deficit traces to unresolved V genes, and the cause of the others is not known. The sample records more than 20,000 clones, roughly four fifths of which are singletons. Around 22% of the sample is held by the ten biggest clonotypes. Here the sequenced sample was unsorted PBMCs, taken 0.4 years after starting antiretroviral therapy. These receptors were collected from a man aged 45-60 years with HIV.

By frequency in the sample, this clone is medium-sized (0.01 to 0.1%). This chain links TRBV9 with TRBJ1-2, with no clear D. Germline CDR1 is SGDLS and CDR2 is YYNGEE. V lost 0 bases and J lost 0, with 9 bases in between. The CDR3 has 15 residues. The CDR3: CASSVGGDTNYGYTF. The CDR3 bases are TGTGCCAGCAGCGTAGGAGGAGATACTAACTATGGCTACACCTTC.

The gene calls are TRBV5-1 and TRBJ2-3; maybe TRBD2 (7 bases). CDR1 is SGHRS, CDR2 YFSETQ, per germline. V gave up 6 bases and J gave up 3 bases, with 20 bases separating them. The CDR3 runs 16 residues. The CDR3 is CASTSPGGLPTDTQYF. CDR3 DNA: TGCGCCAGCACCTCTCCGGGGGGCCTGCCAACAGATACGCAGTATTTT.

The chain combines TRBV11-2 with TRBJ2-4, with unresolved D. V shed 3 bases and J shed 9 bases, with 6 bases lying between them. CDR3 length: 11 amino acids. The germline gives CDR1 SGHAT, CDR2 FQNNGV. The CDR3 region has the DNA TGTGCCAGCAGCTTCACAGTCATTCAGTACTTC. Its translation is CASSFTVIQYF.

The genes are TRBV20-1 and TRBJ2-5, with D uncertain. The V and J ends lost 4 bases and 5 bases respectively, with 8 bases between them. Germline V gene data show CDR1 as DFQATT and CDR2 as SNEGSKA (reference sequence). The CDR3 consists of 11 residues. CDR3 in amino acids: CSATLRETQYF. As DNA, the CDR3 is TGCAGTGCTACTCTGAGGGAGACCCAGTACTTC.

The chain employs TRBV6-6 and TRBJ2-1; possibly TRBD2 for D (5 bases). V lost 5 bases, J lost 5 bases, and 7 bases lay in between. Germline loops: CDR1 MNHNY, CDR2 SVGAGI (reference sequence). The CDR3 extends over 12 amino acids. CDR3 sequence reads: CASSTGNNEQFF. The CDR3 DNA sequence: TGTGCCAGCAGTACGGGGAACAATGAGCAGTTCTTC.

The chain recombines TRBV18 with TRBJ2-1, with D possibly being TRBD2 (5 bases). The CDR3 is 14 amino acids. The V gene lost 1 base and the J gene lost 2 bases, with 6 bases spanning the gap. Germline V gene lookup returns CDR1 KGHSH and CDR2 LQKENI. The CDR3 coding sequence is TGTGCCAGCTCACCACAGGGAGCCTACAATGAGCAGTTCTTC. The encoded protein is CASSPQGAYNEQFF.

The chain recombines TRBV11-1 with TRBJ2-3, with 11 bases that match TRBD1. This CDR3 contains 17 residues. In germline, CDR1 is SGHAT, CDR2 FQDESV (reference sequence). V gave up 5 bases and J gave up 0 bases; unmatched junction bases: 7. The CDR3 coding sequence is TGTGCCAGCAGCAGGGACAGGGGGTTCTCTAGCACAGATACGCAGTATTTT. It yields the protein CASSRDRGFSSTDTQYF.

V is TRBV7-3 and J is TRBJ1-5; D is unresolved. Per germline, CDR1 SGHTA and CDR2 FQGTGA. The CDR3 is made up of 13 amino acids. Trimming took off 5 bases at V and 6 bases at J, with 11 bases between the two ends. In DNA, the CDR3 is TGTGCCAGCAGCCGCGAAGGCGGTCAGCCCCAGCATTTT. Its translation is CASSREGGQPQHF.

The rearrangement links TRBV7-3 to TRBJ2-3; D remains ambiguous. CDR1 is SGHTA and CDR2 is FQGTGA in the germline V gene. The germline V and J ends were trimmed by 1 base and 5 bases, with 10 bases remaining between them. This CDR3 has 14 amino acids. The CDR3 region is CASSLSGSLDTQYF. In DNA, the CDR3 is TGTGCCAGCAGCTTAAGTGGCAGCCTAGATACGCAGTATTTT. Full variable domain (remainder filled in from reference TRBV7-3 and TRBJ2-3): GAGVSQTPSNKVTEKGKYVELRCDPISGHTALYWYRQSLGQGPEFLIYFQGTGAADDSGLPNDRFFAVRPEGSVSTLKIQRTERGDSAVYLCASSLSGSLDTQYFGPGTRLTVL.

The chain carries TRBV7-3 and TRBJ2-2, with D possibly being TRBD1 (5 bases). The V and J ends lost 4 bases and 6 bases respectively, with 12 bases between them. The CDR3 is made up of 14 amino acids. In germline, CDR1 is SGHTA, CDR2 FQGTGA. CDR3 loop: CASSSGRVAGELFF. The CDR3 DNA reads TGTGCCAGCAGCTCTGGCAGGGTGGCCGGGGAGCTGTTTTTT. Variable domain in full (rest from reference TRBV7-3 and TRBJ2-2): GAGVSQTPSNKVTEKGKYVELRCDPISGHTALYWYRQSLGQGPEFLIYFQGTGAADDSGLPNDRFFAVRPEGSVSTLKIQRTERGDSAVYLCASSSGRVAGELFFGEGSRLTVL.

The J gene is TRBJ1-5, the V gene TRBV28; tentatively, D is TRBD1 (6 bases). V lost 4 bases, J lost 2 bases, and 9 bases lay in between. The CDR3 has 14 amino acids. Per the germline V gene, CDR1 is MDHEN and CDR2 is SYDVKM. CDR3 nucleotides: TGTGCCAGCAGTTACCGACAGGGCAATCAGCCCCAGCATTTT. Translating it yields CASSYRQGNQPQHF. The entire variable domain, with the rest obtained from reference TRBV28 and TRBJ1-5, is as follows: DVKVTQSSRYLVKRTGEKVFLECVQDMDHENMFWYRQDPGLGLRLIYFSYDVKMKEKGDIPEGYSVSREKKERFSLILESASTNQTSMYLCASSYRQGNQPQHFGDGTRLSIL.

The V and J genes are TRBV5-1 and TRBJ1-5; a weak D match, TRBD1 (6 bases). V was trimmed by 5 bases and J by 5 bases, leaving 11 bases between them. This CDR3 has 13 residues. In germline, CDR1 is SGHRS, CDR2 YFSETQ. CDR3 bases: TGCGCCAGCAGTAAGGGGGGACATCAGCCCCAGCATTTT. Residues: CASSKGGHQPQHF.